This section outlines one TCR beta chain sequence together with its context. Antigen: not known. This entry comes from a study of OX40 agonist ivuxolimab in advanced cancers. For the study at large: At 0.01 to 10 mg/kg, ivuxolimab was administered intravenously to patients every 2 weeks. Of mixed ages from about 20 to 85 and averaging about 65 years, the group was roughly 85% male. Overall study results and limits: Among patients with partial responses at 0.1-3.0 mg/kg, clonal expansion was among the lowest.

The ends lost 5 bases at V and 3 bases at J; junction bases unmatched: 3. Per germline, CDR1 SGHRS and CDR2 YFSETQ. This CDR3 has 13 amino acids. With baseline, cycle 4 day 1, and cycle 7 day 1 as timepoints, blood was sampled. Some clones are missing from TCRdb's copy, which holds only in-frame ones; the method was immunoSEQ multiplex PCR. The sample records roughly 93,000 clones, more than 80% being singletons. J is TRBJ1-1 and V is TRBV5-1, with TRBD1 identical over 8 bases. This material consisted of CD4+ or CD8+ T cells sorted from blood, taken in a trial of the OX40 agonist ivuxolimab. The TCR sequence derives from an adult with an advanced solid tumor such as melanoma, head and neck, liver or kidney cancer. CDR3 sequence (DNA): TGCGCCAGCAGGCTGACAGGGGACACTGAAGCTTTCTTT. This encodes CASRLTGDTEAFF.